The rows below give T cell receptor beta chains drawn from one sample of a study of shared clonotypes between healthy human individuals. Data came from immunoSEQ multiplex PCR; TCRdb stores just in-frame clones and leaves some out. This sample has about 490,000 clones, with 75% to 85% found just once. Sequences were obtained from PBMCs. Every receptor here comes from a woman aged 35 to 49 in good health. Some clones in this sample may be carry-over from other donors' samples. The CDR3 runs from the conserved cysteine through the conserved F or W. D genes are given only for firm matches. Clone size is stated in some rows and not others, as once, few, many or a class when expanded.

TRBJ2-1 TRBD1 TRBV30 . TGTGCCTGGACAGGGGGCCCCTTCGATGAGCAGTTCTTC CAWTGGPFDEQFF
TRBJ2-1 TRBD2 TRBV4-2 few TGTGCCAGCAGCCAAGGTAGCGGGAGAGACAATGAGCAGTTCTTC CASSQGSGRDNEQFF
TRBJ1-4 TRBD1 TRBV18 . TGTGCCAGCTCACCTCCGGGACAGGGAGGTGAAAAACTGTTTTTT CASSPPGQGGEKLFF
TRBJ1-5 . TRBV2 . TGTGCCAGCAGTGAACACTGGAGCCAGCCCCAGCATTTT CASSEHWSQPQHF
TRBJ1-1 . TRBV4-3 . TGCGCCAGCAGCCAAGGGCAGGCTTACACTGAAGCTTTCTTT CASSQGQAYTEAFF
TRBJ1-2 TRBD1 TRBV6-5 . TGTGCCAGCAGTACAGGGGTCGGTGGCTACACCTTC CASSTGVGGYTF
TRBJ2-1 . TRBV13 . TGTGCCAGCAGTCACAGCTGGGGCGCCGGGGACAATGAGCAGTTCTTC CASSHSWGAGDNEQFF
TRBJ2-4 TRBD2 TRBV28 . TGTGCCAGCAGTTCCCCTTCTAGCGGGAGCAGGGCCATTCAGTACTTC CASSSPSSGSRAIQYF
TRBJ2-3 . TRBV11-2 few TGTGCCAGCAGCTCATACAGTAGGACAGCTAGCACAGATACGCAGTATTTT CASSSYSRTASTDTQYF
TRBJ2-7 . TRBV18 . TGTGCCAGCTCACTGAGGACAAACTCCTACGAGCAGTACTTC CASSLRTNSYEQYF
TRBJ2-2 TRBD1 TRBV5-1 . TGCGCCAGCAGCATAAACAGGGGAACGAACACCGGGGAGCTGTTTTTT CASSINRGTNTGELFF
TRBJ1-1 TRBD1 TRBV11-2 . TGTGCCAGCAGCTCCGCCGGGACAGGGTACACTGAAGCTTTCTTT CASSSAGTGYTEAFF
TRBJ2-5 TRBD1 TRBV7-9 . TGTGCCAGCAGCCCGACCCCCACCGGGACAGGGAGGGGAGAGACCCAGTACTTC CASSPTPTGTGRGETQYF
TRBJ2-7 TRBD1 TRBV29-1 . TGCAGCGTTGGGGGAGTGAGGGACAGCGGTTACGAGCAGTACTTC CSVGGVRDSGYEQYF
TRBJ2-1 TRBD2 TRBV27 . TGTGCCAGCAGTCCGATGCTAAATGGGAGGGCCAATGAGCAGTTCTTC CASSPMLNGRANEQFF
TRBJ2-1 . TRBV5-1 . TGCGCCAGCAGCTCCCAATGGGTCCCTGAGCAGTTCTTC CASSSQWVPEQFF
TRBJ1-2 . TRBV5-5 . TGTGCCAGCAGCTTGGGCGGGCCGGGAAACTATGGCTACACCTTC CASSLGGPGNYGYTF
TRBJ1-2 . TRBV27 . TGTGCCAGCAGTTTATCGAGGGGCAGCTATGGCTACACCTTC CASSLSRGSYGYTF
TRBJ2-3 TRBD1 TRBV11-3 . TGTGCCAGCAGTTCCCAAACAGGGGGCGAGAGCACAGATACGCAGTATTTT CASSSQTGGESTDTQYF
TRBJ1-4 . TRBV15 once TGTGCCACCAGCAGAGCGGGTGAAAAACTGTTTTTT CATSRAGEKLFF
TRBJ1-2 . TRBV14 . TGTGCCAGCCGAGAATGGACCAGCGGGGATGGCTACACCTTC CASREWTSGDGYTF